This TCR beta chain is drawn from a study of regulatory T cells in long-lasting Graves disease. Time point described: newly diagnosed GD, antithyroid drugs for less than 3 months. RNA extracted from PBMCs served as the sequencing template. Through Arm-PCR of CDR3 regions and iRepertoire HTBI primers, TCR beta libraries were built. One entry per CDR3 protein, called by TCRdb with MiXCR from the multiplex PCR reads. The sample has 450,000 to 600,000 distinct CDR3 sequences, 15% to 20% seen once. The ends lost 5 bases at V and 6 bases at J; junction bases unmatched: 6. The length of the CDR3 is 13 residues. CDR1 is MNHEY, CDR2 SMNVEV, per germline (reference sequence). In this sample, this clonotype turned up a few times. Its antigen is unknown. Overall study results and limits: Persistent patients had more shared public clonotypes (under 3,000) than new patients (approximately 920). Among samples with persistent disease, TRBV28, TRBJ1-2 and TRBJ2-5 were favored. Graves' patients with persistent disease showed TCR diversity lower than patients newly diagnosed.

These data also formed part of another study, on T cells in Graves' hyperthyroidism and ophthalmopathy. That source notes: Ophthalmopathy and stable hyperthyroidism were separated by a 13 V-J model.

The sequenced sample was peripheral blood mononuclear cells (PBMCs), obtained at new diagnosis, from a patient treated with antithyroid drugs. The origin of this receptor is a man aged 35-49 years with Graves disease. The chain is built from TRBV27 and TRBJ2-7; 8 nucleotides match TRBD2. CDR3 region: CASSPGLVGEQYF. CDR3 nucleotides: TGTGCCAGCAGTCCGGGACTAGTGGGCGAGCAGTACTTC.